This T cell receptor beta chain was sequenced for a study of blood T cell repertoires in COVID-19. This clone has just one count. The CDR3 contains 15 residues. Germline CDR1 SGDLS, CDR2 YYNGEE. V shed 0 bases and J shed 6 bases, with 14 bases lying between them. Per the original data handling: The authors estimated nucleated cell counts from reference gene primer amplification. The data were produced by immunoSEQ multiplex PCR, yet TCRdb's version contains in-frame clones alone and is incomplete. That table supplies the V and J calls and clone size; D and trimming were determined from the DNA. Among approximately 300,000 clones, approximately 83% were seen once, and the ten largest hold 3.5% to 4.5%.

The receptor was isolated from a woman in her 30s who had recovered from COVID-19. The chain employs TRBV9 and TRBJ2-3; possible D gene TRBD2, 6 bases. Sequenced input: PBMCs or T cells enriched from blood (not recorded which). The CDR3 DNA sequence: TGTGCCAGCAGCGTAGAGTTAGCTGGGGGGGATACGCAGTATTTT. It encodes CASSVELAGGDTQYF.